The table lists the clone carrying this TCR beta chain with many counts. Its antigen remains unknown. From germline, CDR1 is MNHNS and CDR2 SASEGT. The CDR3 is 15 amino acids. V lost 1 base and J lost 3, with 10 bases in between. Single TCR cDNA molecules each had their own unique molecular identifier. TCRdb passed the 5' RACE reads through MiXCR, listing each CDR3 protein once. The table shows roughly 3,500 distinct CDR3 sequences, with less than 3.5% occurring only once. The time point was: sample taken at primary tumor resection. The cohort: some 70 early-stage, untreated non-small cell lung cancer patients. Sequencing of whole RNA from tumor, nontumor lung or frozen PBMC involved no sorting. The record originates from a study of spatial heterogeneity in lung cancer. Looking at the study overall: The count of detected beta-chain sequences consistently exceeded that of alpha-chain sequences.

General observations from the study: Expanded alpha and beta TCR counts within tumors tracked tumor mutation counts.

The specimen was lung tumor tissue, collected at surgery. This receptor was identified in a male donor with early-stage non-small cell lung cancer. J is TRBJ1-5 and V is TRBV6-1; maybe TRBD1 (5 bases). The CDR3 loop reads CASSEGVRDNQPQHF. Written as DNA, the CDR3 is TGTGCCAGCAGTGAAGGGGTCAGGGACAATCAGCCCCAGCATTTT.